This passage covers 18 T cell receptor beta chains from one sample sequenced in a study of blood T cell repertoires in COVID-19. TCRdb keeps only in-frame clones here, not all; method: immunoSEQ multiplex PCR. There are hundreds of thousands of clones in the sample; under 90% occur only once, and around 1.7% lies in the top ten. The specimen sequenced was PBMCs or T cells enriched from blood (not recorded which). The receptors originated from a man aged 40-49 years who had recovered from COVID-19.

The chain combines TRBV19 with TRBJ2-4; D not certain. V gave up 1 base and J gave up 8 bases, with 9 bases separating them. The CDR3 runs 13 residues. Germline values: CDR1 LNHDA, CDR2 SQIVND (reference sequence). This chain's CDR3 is CASSIVGSDIQYF. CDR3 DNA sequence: TGTGCCAGTAGTATAGTTGGCAGCGACATTCAGTACTTC. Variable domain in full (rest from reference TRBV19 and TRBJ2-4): DGGITQSPKYLFRKEGQNVTLSCEQNLNHDAMYWYRQDPGQGLRLIYYSQIVNDFQKGDIAEGYSVSREKKESFPLTVTSAQKNPTAFYLCASSIVGSDIQYFGAGTRLSVL.

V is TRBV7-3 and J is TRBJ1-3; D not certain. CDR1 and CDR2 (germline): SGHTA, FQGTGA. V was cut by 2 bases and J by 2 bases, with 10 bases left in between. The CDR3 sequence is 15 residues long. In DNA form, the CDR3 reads TGTGCCAGCAGCTTATGGGCAGCCGCTGGAAACACCATATATTTT. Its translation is CASSLWAAAGNTIYF.

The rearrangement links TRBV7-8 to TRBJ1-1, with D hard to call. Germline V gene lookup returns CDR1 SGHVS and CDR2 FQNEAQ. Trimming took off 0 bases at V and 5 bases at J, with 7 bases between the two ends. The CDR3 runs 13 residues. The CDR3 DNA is TGTGCCAGCAGCTTAGCGCCCGGGACTGAAGCTTTCTTT. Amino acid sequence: CASSLAPGTEAFF.

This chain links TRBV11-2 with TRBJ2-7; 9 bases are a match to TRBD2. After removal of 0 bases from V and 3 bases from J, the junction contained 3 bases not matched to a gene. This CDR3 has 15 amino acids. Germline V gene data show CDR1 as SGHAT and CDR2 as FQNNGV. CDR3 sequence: CASSLDSGRVYEQYF. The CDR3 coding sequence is TGTGCCAGCAGCTTAGATAGCGGGAGAGTCTACGAGCAGTACTTC.

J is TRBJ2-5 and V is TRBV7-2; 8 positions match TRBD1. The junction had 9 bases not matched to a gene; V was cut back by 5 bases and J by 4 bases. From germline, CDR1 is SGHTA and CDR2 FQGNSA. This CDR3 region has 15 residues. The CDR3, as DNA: TGTGCCAGCAGCGGAGGGACAGGCGCAAGAGAGACCCAGTACTTC. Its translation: CASSGGTGARETQYF.

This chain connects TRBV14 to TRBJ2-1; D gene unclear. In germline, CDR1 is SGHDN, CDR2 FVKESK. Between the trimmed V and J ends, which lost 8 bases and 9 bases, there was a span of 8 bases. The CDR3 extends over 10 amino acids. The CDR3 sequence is CASRGSEQFF. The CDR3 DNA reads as TGTGCCAGCCGAGGTAGTGAGCAGTTCTTC.

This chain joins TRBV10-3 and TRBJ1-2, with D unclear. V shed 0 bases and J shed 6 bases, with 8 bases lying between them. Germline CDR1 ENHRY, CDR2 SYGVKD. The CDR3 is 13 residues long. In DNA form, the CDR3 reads TGTGCCATCAGTGAGTCGGGCAGTCATGGCTACACCTTC. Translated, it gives CAISESGSHGYTF.

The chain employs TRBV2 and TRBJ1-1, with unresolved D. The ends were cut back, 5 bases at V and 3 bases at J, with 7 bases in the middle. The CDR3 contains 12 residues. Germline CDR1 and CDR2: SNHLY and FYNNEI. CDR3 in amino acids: CASSSRDTEAFF. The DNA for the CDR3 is TGTGCCAGCAGTTCGAGAGACACTGAAGCTTTCTTT.

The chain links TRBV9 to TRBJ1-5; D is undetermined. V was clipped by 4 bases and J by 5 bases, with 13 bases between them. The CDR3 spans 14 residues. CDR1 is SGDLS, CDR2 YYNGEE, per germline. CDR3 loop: CASSPGAGHQPQHF. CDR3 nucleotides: TGTGCCAGCAGCCCTGGTGCAGGCCATCAGCCCCAGCATTTT.

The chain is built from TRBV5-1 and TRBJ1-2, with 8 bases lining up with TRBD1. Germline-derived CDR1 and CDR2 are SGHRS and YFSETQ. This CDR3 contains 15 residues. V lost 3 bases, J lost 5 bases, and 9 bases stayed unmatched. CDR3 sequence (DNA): TGCGCCAGCAGCTACTACGCGGACAGGGAATATGGCTACACCTTC. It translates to CASSYYADREYGYTF.

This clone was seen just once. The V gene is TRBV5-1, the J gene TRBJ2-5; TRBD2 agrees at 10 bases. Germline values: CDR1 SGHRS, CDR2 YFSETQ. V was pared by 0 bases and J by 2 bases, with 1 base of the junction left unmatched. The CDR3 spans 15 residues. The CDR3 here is CASSLAAGGQETQYF. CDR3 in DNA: TGCGCCAGCAGCTTGGCAGCGGGGGGGCAAGAGACCCAGTACTTC.

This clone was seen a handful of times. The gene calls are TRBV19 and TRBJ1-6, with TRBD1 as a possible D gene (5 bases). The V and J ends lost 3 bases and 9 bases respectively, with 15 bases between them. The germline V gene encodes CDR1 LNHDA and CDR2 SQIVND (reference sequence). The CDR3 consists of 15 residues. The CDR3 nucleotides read TGTGCCAGTAGTATCTTTGGGGCCTTAGGTTCACCCCTCCACTTT. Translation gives CASSIFGALGSPLHF.

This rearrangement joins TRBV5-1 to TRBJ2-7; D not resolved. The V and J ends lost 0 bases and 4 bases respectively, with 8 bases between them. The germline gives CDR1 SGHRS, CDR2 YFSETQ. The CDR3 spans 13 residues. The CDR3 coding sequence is TGCGCCAGCAGCTTGGAACACCCATACGAGCAGTACTTC. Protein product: CASSLEHPYEQYF.

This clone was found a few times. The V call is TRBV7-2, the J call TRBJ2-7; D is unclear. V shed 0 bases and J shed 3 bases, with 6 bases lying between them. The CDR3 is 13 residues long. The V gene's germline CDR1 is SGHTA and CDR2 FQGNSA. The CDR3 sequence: CASSLARYYEQYF. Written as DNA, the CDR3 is TGTGCCAGCAGCTTAGCCAGGTACTACGAGCAGTACTTC.

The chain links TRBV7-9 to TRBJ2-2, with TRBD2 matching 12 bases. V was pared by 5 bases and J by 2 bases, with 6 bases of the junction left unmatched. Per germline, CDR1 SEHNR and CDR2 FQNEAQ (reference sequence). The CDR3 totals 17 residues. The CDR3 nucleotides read TGTGCCAGCAGCCCACGGACTAGCGGGGCTAACACCGGGGAGCTGTTTTTT. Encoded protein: CASSPRTSGANTGELFF. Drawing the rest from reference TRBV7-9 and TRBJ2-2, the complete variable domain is DTGVSQNPRHKITKRGQNVTFRCDPISEHNRLYWYRQTLGQGPEFLTYFQNEAQLEKSRLLSDRFSAERPKGSFSTLEIQRTEQGDSAMYLCASSPRTSGANTGELFFGEGSRLTVL.

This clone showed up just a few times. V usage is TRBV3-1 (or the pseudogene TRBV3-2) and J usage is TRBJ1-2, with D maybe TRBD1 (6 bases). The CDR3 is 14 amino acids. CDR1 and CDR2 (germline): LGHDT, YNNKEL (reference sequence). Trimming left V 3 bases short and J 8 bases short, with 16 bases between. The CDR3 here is CASSHTVGGGGYTF. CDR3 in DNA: TGTGCCAGCAGCCACACAGTTGGGGGGGGCGGCTACACCTTC.

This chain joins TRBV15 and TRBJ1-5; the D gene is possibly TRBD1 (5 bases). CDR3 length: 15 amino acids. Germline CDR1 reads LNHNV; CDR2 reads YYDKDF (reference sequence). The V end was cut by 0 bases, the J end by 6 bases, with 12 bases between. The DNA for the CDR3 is TGTGCCACCAGCAGAGATTTAGGGGAGGTTCAGCCCCAGCATTTT. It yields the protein CATSRDLGEVQPQHF.

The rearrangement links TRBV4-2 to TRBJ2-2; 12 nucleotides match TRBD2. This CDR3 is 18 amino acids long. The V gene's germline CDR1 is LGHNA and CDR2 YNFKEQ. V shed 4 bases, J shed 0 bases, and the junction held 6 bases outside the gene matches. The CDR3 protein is CASSRLPSGGANTGELFF. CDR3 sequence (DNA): TGTGCCAGCAGCCGCCTACCTAGCGGGGGGGCGAACACCGGGGAGCTGTTTTTT.